This T cell receptor (beta chain) was sequenced during a study of CD8+ T cells in alopecia areata. Whole-study findings and limits: Researchers reported that TCR sharing among patients proved less clear than in mice, possibly HLA-linked.

Points on this clone: No antigen is known for it.

The CDR3 loop spans 17 amino acids. Germline CDR1 is MGHRA and CDR2 is YSYEKL. The V end lost 5 bases, the J end lost 0 bases, and 20 bases lay between the germline ends. Described treatment: oral pan-JAK inhibitor, 5-10 mg twice daily. Samples from alopecia areata patients were lesional scalp punch biopsies and peripheral blood. It was cDNA, reverse transcribed from extracted RNA, that served as the sequencing template. Profiled with immunoSEQ multiplex PCR; TCRdb holds only in-frame clones, not every one. The repertoire has 60,000 to 85,000 clones, around 67% of them found once; the top ten carry about 20%.

The clonotype originates from a human donor with alopecia areata. Sequences were derived from CD8+ T cells sorted from blood, sampled at week 24, from a patient treated with tofacitinib. The genes are TRBV4-1 and TRBJ2-7, with D maybe TRBD1 (5 bases). The CDR3 coding sequence is TGCGCCAGCAGCACCCACAGGAAAGGGCCGAGCTCCTACGAGCAGTACTTC. This codes for CASSTHRKGPSSYEQYF.